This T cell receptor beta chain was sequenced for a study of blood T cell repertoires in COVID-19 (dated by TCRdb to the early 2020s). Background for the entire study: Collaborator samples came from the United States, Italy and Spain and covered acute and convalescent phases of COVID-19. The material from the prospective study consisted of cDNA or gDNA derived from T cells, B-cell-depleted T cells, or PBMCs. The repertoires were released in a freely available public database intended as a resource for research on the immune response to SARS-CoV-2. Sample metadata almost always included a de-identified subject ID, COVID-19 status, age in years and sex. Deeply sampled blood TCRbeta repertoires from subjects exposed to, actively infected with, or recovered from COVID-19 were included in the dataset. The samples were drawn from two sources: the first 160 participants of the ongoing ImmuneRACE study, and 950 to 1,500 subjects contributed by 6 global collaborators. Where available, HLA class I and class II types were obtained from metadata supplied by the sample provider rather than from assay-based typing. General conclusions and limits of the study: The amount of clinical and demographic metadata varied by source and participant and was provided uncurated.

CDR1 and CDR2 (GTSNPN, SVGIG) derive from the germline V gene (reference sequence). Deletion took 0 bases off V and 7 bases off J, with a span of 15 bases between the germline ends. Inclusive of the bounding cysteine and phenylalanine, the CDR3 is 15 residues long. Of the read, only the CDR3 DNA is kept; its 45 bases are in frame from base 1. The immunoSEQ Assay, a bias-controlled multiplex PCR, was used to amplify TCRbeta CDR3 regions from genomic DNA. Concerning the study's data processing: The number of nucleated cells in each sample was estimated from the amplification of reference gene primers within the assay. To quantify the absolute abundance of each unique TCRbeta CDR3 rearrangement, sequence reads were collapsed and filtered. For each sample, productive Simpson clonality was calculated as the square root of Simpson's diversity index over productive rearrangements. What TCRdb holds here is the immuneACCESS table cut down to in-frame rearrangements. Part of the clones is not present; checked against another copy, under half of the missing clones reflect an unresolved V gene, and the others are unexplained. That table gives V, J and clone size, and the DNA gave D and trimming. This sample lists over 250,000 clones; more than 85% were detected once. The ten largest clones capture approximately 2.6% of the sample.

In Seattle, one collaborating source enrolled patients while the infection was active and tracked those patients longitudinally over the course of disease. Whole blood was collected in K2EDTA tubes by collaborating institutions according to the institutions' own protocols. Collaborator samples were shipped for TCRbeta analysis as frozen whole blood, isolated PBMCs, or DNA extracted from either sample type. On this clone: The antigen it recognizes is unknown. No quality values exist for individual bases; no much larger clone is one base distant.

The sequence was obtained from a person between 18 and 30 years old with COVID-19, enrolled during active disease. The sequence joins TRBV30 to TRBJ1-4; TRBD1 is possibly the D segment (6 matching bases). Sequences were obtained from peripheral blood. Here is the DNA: TGTGCCTGGAGTGTAGTCACAGGGATGGGTGAAAAACTGTTTTTT. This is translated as CAWSVVTGMGEKLFF. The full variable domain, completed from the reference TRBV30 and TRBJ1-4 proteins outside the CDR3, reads SQTIHQWPATLVQPVGSPLSLECTVEGTSNPNLYWYRQAAGRGLQLLFYSVGIGQISSEVPQNLSASRPQDRQFILSSKKLLLSDSGFYLCAWSVVTGMGEKLFFGSGTQLSVL.